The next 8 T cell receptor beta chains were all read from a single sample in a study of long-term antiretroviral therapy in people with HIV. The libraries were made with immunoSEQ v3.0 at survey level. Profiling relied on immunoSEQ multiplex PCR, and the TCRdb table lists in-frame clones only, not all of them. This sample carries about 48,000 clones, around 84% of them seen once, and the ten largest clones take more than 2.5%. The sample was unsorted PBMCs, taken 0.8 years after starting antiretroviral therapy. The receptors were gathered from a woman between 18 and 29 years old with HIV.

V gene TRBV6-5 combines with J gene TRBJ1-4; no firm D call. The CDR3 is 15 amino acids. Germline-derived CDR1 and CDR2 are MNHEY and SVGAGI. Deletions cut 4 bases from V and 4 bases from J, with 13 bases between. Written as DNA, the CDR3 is TGTGCCAGCAGTTTTTCGGGCCAGATTAATGAAAAACTGTTTTTT. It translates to CASSFSGQINEKLFF.

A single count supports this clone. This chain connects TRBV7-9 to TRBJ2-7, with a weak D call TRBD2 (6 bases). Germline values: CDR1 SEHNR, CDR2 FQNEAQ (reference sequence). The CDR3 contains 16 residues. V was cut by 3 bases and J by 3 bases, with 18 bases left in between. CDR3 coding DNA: TGTGCCAGCAGCTTTCTACGGGAGAATAGCGGCTACGAGCAGTACTTC. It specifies CASSFLRENSGYEQYF. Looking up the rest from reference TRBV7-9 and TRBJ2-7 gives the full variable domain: DTGVSQNPRHKITKRGQNVTFRCDPISEHNRLYWYRQTLGQGPEFLTYFQNEAQLEKSRLLSDRFSAERPKGSFSTLEIQRTEQGDSAMYLCASSFLRENSGYEQYFGPGTRLTVT.

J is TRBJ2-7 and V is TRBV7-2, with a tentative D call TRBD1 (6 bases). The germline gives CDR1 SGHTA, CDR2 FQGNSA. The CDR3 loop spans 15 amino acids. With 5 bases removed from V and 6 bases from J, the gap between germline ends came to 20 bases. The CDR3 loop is CASSPNREALGEQYF. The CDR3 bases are TGTGCCAGCAGCCCCAACAGGGAAGCCTTAGGCGAGCAGTACTTC.

In DNA, the CDR3 is TGTGCCAGCAACCCCGCAAGGGGGTGGACTGAAGCTTTCTTT. Its protein is CASNPARGWTEAFF. The chain uses TRBV11-2 and TRBJ1-1; tentative D call: TRBD1 (6 bases). The V and J ends lost 7 bases and 5 bases respectively, with 17 bases between them. Germline CDR1 reads SGHAT; CDR2 reads FQNNGV. This CDR3 has 14 amino acids.

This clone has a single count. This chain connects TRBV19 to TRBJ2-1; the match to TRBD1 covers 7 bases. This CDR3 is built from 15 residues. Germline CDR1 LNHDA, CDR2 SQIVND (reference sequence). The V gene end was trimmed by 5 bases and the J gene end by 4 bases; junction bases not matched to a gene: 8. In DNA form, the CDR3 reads TGTGCCAGTAGTTTCCGGGACAGTCTTTACAATGAGCAGTTCTTC. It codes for CASSFRDSLYNEQFF.

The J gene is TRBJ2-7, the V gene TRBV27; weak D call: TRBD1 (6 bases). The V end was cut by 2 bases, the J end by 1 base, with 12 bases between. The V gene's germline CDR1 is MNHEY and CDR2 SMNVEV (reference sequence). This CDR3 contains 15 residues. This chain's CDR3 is CASSLRDRPSYEQYF. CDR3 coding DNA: TGTGCCAGCAGTTTACGAGACAGGCCTTCCTACGAGCAGTACTTC.

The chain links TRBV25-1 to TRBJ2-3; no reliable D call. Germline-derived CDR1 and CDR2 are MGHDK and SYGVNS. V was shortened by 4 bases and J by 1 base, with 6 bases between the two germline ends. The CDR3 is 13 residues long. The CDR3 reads CASSGRGTDTQYF. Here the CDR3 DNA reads TGTGCCAGCAGTGGACGGGGCACAGATACGCAGTATTTT.

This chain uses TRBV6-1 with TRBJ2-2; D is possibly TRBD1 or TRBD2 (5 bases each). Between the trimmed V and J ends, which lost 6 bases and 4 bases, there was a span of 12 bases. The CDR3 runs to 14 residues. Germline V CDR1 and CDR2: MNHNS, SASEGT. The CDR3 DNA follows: TGTGCCAGCAGCCGGGGCAGAATCACCGGGGAGCTGTTTTTT. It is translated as CASSRGRITGELFF.